The text below deals with one TCR beta chain. As yet, its antigen is unknown. The entry originates in a study of T cell clonotyping in hematopoietic cell transplantation. Study details: Cytoreduction preceded collection of pretransplant recipient samples. Study-level results: CD4 and CD8 repertoire contributions could not be separated without sorting. Higher Inverse Simpson Index values in graft donor and pretransplant recipient predicted broader posttransplant TCR diversity.

Germline-derived CDR1 and CDR2 are MDHEN and SYDVKM. This CDR3 is 15 amino acids long. V gave up 6 bases and J gave up 4 bases; unmatched junction bases: 11. Generated by immunoSEQ multiplex PCR, the TCRdb table keeps only in-frame clones and is missing some. The sample contains some 7,000 clones, roughly 88% of which appear only once. Specified time point: recipient sample about 28 days before transplant, after cytoreduction. Recipients were bled about 28 days pretransplant and at posttransplant days 30, 100, 180. The receptor was isolated from a man in his thirties or forties with acute myeloid leukemia. Some clones in this sample may be carry-over from other donors' samples. The chain uses TRBV28 and TRBJ1-2; 7 bases map to TRBD1. The sample here was peripheral blood mononuclear cells, taken before stem cell transplant. For the CDR3, the DNA is TGTGCCAGCAGACTAATACAGGGGAGGGGCTATGGCTACACCTTC. It translates to CASRLIQGRGYGYTF.